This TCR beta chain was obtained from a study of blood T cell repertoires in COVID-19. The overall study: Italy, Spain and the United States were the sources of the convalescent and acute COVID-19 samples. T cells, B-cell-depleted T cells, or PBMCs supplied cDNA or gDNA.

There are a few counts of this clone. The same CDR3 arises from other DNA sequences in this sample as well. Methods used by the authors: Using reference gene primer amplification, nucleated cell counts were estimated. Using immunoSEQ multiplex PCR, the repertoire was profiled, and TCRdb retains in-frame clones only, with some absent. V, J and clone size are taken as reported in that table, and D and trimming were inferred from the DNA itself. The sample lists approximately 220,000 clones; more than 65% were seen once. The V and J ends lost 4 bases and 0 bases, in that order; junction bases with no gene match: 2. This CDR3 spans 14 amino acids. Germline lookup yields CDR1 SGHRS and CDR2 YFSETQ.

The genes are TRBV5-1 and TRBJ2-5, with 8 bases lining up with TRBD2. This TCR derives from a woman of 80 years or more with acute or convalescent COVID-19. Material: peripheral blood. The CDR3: CASSGGGHQETQYF. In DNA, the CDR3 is TGCGCCAGCAGCGGCGGGGGGCACCAAGAGACCCAGTACTTC.